This TCR beta chain was found in a study of cytomegalovirus exposure and HLA in healthy donors. The PCR ran on 60 Vbeta and 13 Jbeta primers. TCRdb's copy holds only in-frame clones and misses some; the assay was immunoSEQ multiplex PCR. The sample contains approximately 190,000 clones, 82% of which appear only once. Study observations and caveats: The listing of about 150 TCR beta chains classed them as cytomegalovirus-associated.

Germline V CDR1 and CDR2: LGHNA, YSLEER. This CDR3 comprises 12 residues. Of note for this clone: Antigen specificity is unknown. The junction departs from germline at one end; a sequencing error may be responsible.

The material sequenced was PBMCs. The TCR sequence derives from a boy aged 2 to 9 in good health and CMV-seronegative. This chain joins TRBV4-3 and TRBJ1-2, with D tentatively TRBD1 (5 bases). The CDR3 sequence is CASSRRGYGHTF. Written as DNA, the CDR3 is TGCGCCAGCAGTCGGCGGGGCTATGGCCACACCTTC.